Listed here are 12 T cell receptor beta chains from one sample, sequenced in a study of early T cells in non-severe SARS-CoV-2 infection (TCRdb year 2021). The method was 5' RACE. For sequencing, a NextSeq 500 was employed. TCRdb reprocessed the public reads (quality trimming at Q25 with fastp, clone calling with MiXCR) and kept in-frame beta chains. When rows share a CDR3 protein, they turn into one entry using the most common DNA and genes. The sample has about 68,000 distinct CDR3 sequences on record, 12% of them singletons. The top ten clones comprise under 2% of the sample. The sequenced material came from whole blood. The source of these receptors is an adult who was a healthcare worker with PCR-confirmed SARS-CoV-2 infection or an uninfected control (not recorded which).

This clonotype was found a few times. This chain uses TRBV18 with TRBJ1-1, with D maybe TRBD1 (6 bases). Trimming removed 3 bases from V and 5 bases from J, with 10 bases in between. This CDR3 is built from 13 residues. Germline CDR1 is KGHSH and CDR2 is LQKENI. CDR3 protein: CASSPNRETEAFF. CDR3 sequence (DNA): TGTGCCAGCTCACCCAACAGGGAAACTGAAGCTTTCTTT. Looking up the rest from reference TRBV18 and TRBJ1-1 gives the full variable domain: NAGVMQNPRHLVRRRGQEARLRCSPMKGHSHVYWYRQLPEEGLKFMVYLQKENIIDESGMPKERFSAEFPKEGPSILRIQQVVRGDSAAYFCASSPNRETEAFFGQGTRLTVV.

V gene TRBV10-1 combines with J gene TRBJ1-1; D is unresolved. V dropped 6 bases and J dropped 5 bases, with 7 bases sitting between them. Germline V gene sequence: CDR1 WNHNN, CDR2 SYGVQD (reference sequence). This CDR3 has 11 amino acids. The CDR3 is CASRKGTEAFF. CDR3 nucleotide sequence: TGCGCCAGCAGGAAGGGTACTGAAGCTTTCTTT.

The chain employs TRBV12-3 or TRBV12-4 and TRBJ2-1; D is ambiguous. CDR3 length: 11 residues. Between the trimmed V and J ends, which lost 6 bases and 8 bases, there was a span of 8 bases. CDR3 amino acids: CASRGWDEQFF. CDR3 DNA sequence: TGTGCCAGCAGGGGTTGGGATGAGCAGTTCTTC.

This clonotype appeared a few times. The rearrangement uses TRBV20-1 and TRBJ2-3, with TRBD2 matching 10 bases. Trimming took 3 bases from V and 0 from J; bases not matched to a gene: 6. This CDR3 comprises 16 residues. Germline V gene sequence: CDR1 DFQATT, CDR2 SNEGSKA (reference sequence). Here the CDR3 DNA reads TGCAGTGCTAGTGTAGCGGGGGGACCTAGCACAGATACGCAGTATTTT. Protein sequence: CSASVAGGPSTDTQYF.

This clonotype has more than one count but fewer than ten. CDR3 DNA sequence: TGTGCCAGCAGCGTAGATACTAGCGGGACCGTCAGGGAGCAGTACTTC. This codes for CASSVDTSGTVREQYF. The V gene is TRBV9, the J gene TRBJ2-7, with TRBD2 identical over 10 bases. After removal of 0 bases from V and 7 bases from J, the junction contained 10 bases not matched to a gene. Germline CDR1 is SGDLS and CDR2 is YYNGEE. The CDR3 has 16 residues. Together with reference TRBV9 and TRBJ2-7, the CDR3 gives the full variable domain: DSGVTQTPKHLITATGQRVTLRCSPRSGDLSVYWYQQSLDQGLQFLIQYYNGEERAKGNILERFSAQQFPDLHSELNLSSLELGDSALYFCASSVDTSGTVREQYFGPGTRLTVT.

This clonotype was recorded many times. This rearrangement joins TRBV2 to TRBJ2-7; possibly TRBD1 for D (6 bases). Germline loops: CDR1 SNHLY, CDR2 FYNNEI. CDR3 length: 17 amino acids. Trimming stripped 2 bases from V and 1 base from J, with 18 bases between. The CDR3 spells CASSEFLGARTSYEQYF. In DNA, the CDR3 is TGTGCCAGCAGTGAATTTCTGGGGGCCAGAACTTCCTACGAGCAGTACTTC.

The chain joins TRBV12-3 or TRBV12-4 to TRBJ2-3; no firm D call. CDR3 length: 15 amino acids. With 3 bases removed from V and 1 base from J, the gap between germline ends came to 11 bases. The CDR3 loop reads CASSFGRGGTDTQYF. The CDR3 bases are TGTGCCAGCAGTTTTGGGCGTGGAGGCACAGATACGCAGTATTTT.

This clonotype was counted a few times. The rearrangement joins TRBV29-1 to TRBJ1-1; D possibly corresponds to TRBD1 (5 bases). Per the germline V gene, CDR1 is SQVTM and CDR2 is ANQGSEA. Trimming removed 6 bases at V and 7 bases at J, with 15 bases between. The CDR3 is 12 amino acids. The CDR3 DNA reads TGCAGCGTCCAGGCGGGGCGCCTTGAAGCTTTCTTT. Amino acid sequence: CSVQAGRLEAFF. The entire variable domain, with the rest obtained from reference TRBV29-1 and TRBJ1-1, is as follows: SAVISQKPSRDICQRGTSLTIQCQVDSQVTMMFWYRQQPGQSLTLIATANQGSEATYESGFVIDKFPISRPNLTFSTLTVSNMSPEDSSIYLCSVQAGRLEAFFGQGTRLTVV.

This clonotype was seen ten or more times. V and J are TRBV9 and TRBJ1-6; the D gene is possibly TRBD1 (5 bases). This CDR3 has 14 residues. V was trimmed by 2 bases and J by 6 bases, leaving 9 bases between them. The germline gives CDR1 SGDLS, CDR2 YYNGEE. The DNA for the CDR3 is TGTGCCAGCAGCGTTACGGGGGTTAATTCACCCCTCCACTTT. Amino acid sequence: CASSVTGVNSPLHF.

This clonotype has a count of ten or more. The chain couples TRBV20-1 to TRBJ2-1; no definite D call. This CDR3 contains 12 residues. Germline V CDR1 and CDR2: DFQATT, SNEGSKA (reference sequence). Trimming stripped 0 bases from V and 8 bases from J, with 8 bases between. The CDR3: CSARDLGDEQFF. DNA of the CDR3: TGCAGTGCTAGAGACCTTGGGGATGAGCAGTTCTTC.

Concerning this clonotype: One base away lies a much larger clone, so this may be a sequencing read error. The chain is built from TRBV3-1 and TRBJ2-7; D perhaps matches TRBD1 (6 bases). Trimming pared 4 bases from V and 3 bases from J, leaving 13 bases between. The germline gives CDR1 LGHDT, CDR2 YNNKEL (reference sequence). The CDR3 is 14 amino acids. The CDR3 nucleotides are TGTGCCAGCAGCCCCGGACAGACCAACTACGAGCAGTACTTC. Protein product: CASSPGQTNYEQYF.

In its sample, this clonotype was seen a few times. The J gene is TRBJ2-1, the V gene TRBV2, with D uncertain. CDR1 and CDR2 (germline): SNHLY, FYNNEI. The CDR3 runs 13 residues. V shed 8 bases and J shed 4 bases, with 12 bases lying between them. The CDR3 sequence: CASVAERYNEQFF. CDR3 DNA sequence: TGTGCCAGCGTAGCCGAACGTTACAATGAGCAGTTCTTC.